The clone carrying this TCR beta chain appeared a few times. Antigen specificity is unknown. These data are taken from a study of metastatic and nonmetastatic thyroid tumors. On the study more broadly: Repertoire comparisons spanned blood and tumor or nodule tissue from malignant and benign thyroid patients.

Per the study methods: The study's classifier, a distant-metastasis tool for papillary thyroid cancer, was built using CDR3 differences across clinicopathological groups. From the PCR reads, TCRdb re-called clones with MiXCR. These V and J calls rely on TCRdb rather than the paper's analysis. Of under 15,000 clones detected, 26% appear once; the ten largest clones hold about 20%. This CDR3 is 14 amino acids long. V lost 6 bases and J lost 5; bases outside the gene matches: 5. CDR1 MGHDK and CDR2 SYGVNS come from the germline V gene. All patients reached thyroid surgery having received no treatment beforehand. Study-level results: Versus benign nodules, malignant thyroid tumors reportedly had significantly higher TCR beta diversity, in blood and tumor.

The chain employs TRBV25-1 and TRBJ2-1, with TRBD2 matching over 9 bases. The sequenced material came from tumor tissue. The sequence was obtained from a female donor with papillary thyroid cancer or a benign thyroid nodule (not recorded which). Some clones in this sample may be carry-over from other donors' samples. This CDR3 reads CASREAGGDNEQFF. The CDR3 DNA sequence: TGTGCCAGCAGGGAGGCGGGAGGGGACAATGAGCAGTTCTTC.